One and the same sample provided the 7 T cell receptor beta chains below, sequenced in a study of T cell responses to AZD1222 COVID-19 vaccine. The data were produced by immunoSEQ multiplex PCR, yet TCRdb's version contains in-frame clones alone and is incomplete. Among 130,000 to 150,000 clones listed, more than 90% were seen once. The specimen comprised peripheral blood, sampled on day 0 of AZD1222 vaccination. The receptors were gathered from an adult in good health.

This rearrangement joins TRBV27 to TRBJ1-6, with 8 bases aligning to TRBD1. This CDR3 has 16 residues. Germline V gives CDR1 MNHEY, CDR2 SMNVEV (reference sequence). Trimming cost V 5 bases and J 10 bases; bases outside gene matches: 13. In DNA form, the CDR3 reads TGTGCCAGCAGTAAATGGACAGGGATGGAAAGGTCACCCCTCCACTTT. Its translation: CASSKWTGMERSPLHF.

The rearrangement joins TRBV27 to TRBJ2-1; the match to TRBD2 covers 10 bases. The V segment lost 5 bases and the J segment 7 bases; nucleotides outside the gene matches: 11. The CDR3 is made up of 16 amino acids. Germline-derived CDR1 and CDR2 are MNHEY and SMNVEV (reference sequence). Here the CDR3 DNA reads TGTGCCAGCAGTCATCAAGCGGGAGGGCCTGTTAATGAGCAGTTCTTC. It translates to CASSHQAGGPVNEQFF.

The V call is TRBV27, the J call TRBJ2-2; TRBD1 matches 7 bases. The CDR3 consists of 16 residues. The V gene end was trimmed by 7 bases and the J gene end by 0 bases; junction bases not matched to a gene: 8. Germline V gene data show CDR1 as MNHEY and CDR2 as SMNVEV (reference sequence). The CDR3 here is CASISGTETNTGELFF. The CDR3 DNA is TGTGCCAGCATTTCCGGGACAGAAACGAACACCGGGGAGCTGTTTTTT.

J is TRBJ2-2 and V is TRBV7-9; TRBD1 matches at 10 bases. V dropped 1 base and J dropped 4; count of bases not matched to a gene: 6. Looked up from germline, CDR1 is SEHNR and CDR2 is FQNEAQ (reference sequence). The CDR3 contains 17 residues. In DNA form, the CDR3 reads TGTGCCAGCAGCTTAGACCAGGGACAGGGGTTCACCGGGGAGCTGTTTTTT. Translated: CASSLDQGQGFTGELFF.

The DNA of the CDR3 is TGTGCCACCAGTGATCGGACAGGGTATCGGGAGCTGTTTTTT. Translating gives CATSDRTGYRELFF. The chain combines TRBV24-1 with TRBJ2-2, with TRBD1 identical over 8 bases. This CDR3 spans 14 amino acids. CDR1 and CDR2 from the germline V gene are KGHDR and SFDVKD. V shed 3 bases, J shed 9 bases, and the junction held 5 bases outside the gene matches.

This chain uses TRBV7-8 with TRBJ2-3; 10 bases match TRBD1. The CDR3 length is 15 residues. Germline V gene lookup returns CDR1 SGHVS and CDR2 FQNEAQ. The V segment lost 1 base and the J segment 4 bases; nucleotides outside the gene matches: 2. The CDR3 loop is CASSLGGTGADTQYF. The CDR3 coding sequence is TGTGCCAGCAGCTTAGGGGGGACAGGGGCAGATACGCAGTATTTT.

The rearrangement links TRBV7-6 to TRBJ2-1; the match to TRBD2 covers 13 bases. Germline CDR1 SGHVS, CDR2 FNYEAQ. This CDR3 region has 16 residues. Trimming took 5 bases from V and 7 from J; bases not matched to a gene: 8. The DNA of the CDR3 is TGTGCCAGCAGCCTTAGGACTAGCGGGAGCTTTAATGAGCAGTTCTTC. Its translation is CASSLRTSGSFNEQFF.